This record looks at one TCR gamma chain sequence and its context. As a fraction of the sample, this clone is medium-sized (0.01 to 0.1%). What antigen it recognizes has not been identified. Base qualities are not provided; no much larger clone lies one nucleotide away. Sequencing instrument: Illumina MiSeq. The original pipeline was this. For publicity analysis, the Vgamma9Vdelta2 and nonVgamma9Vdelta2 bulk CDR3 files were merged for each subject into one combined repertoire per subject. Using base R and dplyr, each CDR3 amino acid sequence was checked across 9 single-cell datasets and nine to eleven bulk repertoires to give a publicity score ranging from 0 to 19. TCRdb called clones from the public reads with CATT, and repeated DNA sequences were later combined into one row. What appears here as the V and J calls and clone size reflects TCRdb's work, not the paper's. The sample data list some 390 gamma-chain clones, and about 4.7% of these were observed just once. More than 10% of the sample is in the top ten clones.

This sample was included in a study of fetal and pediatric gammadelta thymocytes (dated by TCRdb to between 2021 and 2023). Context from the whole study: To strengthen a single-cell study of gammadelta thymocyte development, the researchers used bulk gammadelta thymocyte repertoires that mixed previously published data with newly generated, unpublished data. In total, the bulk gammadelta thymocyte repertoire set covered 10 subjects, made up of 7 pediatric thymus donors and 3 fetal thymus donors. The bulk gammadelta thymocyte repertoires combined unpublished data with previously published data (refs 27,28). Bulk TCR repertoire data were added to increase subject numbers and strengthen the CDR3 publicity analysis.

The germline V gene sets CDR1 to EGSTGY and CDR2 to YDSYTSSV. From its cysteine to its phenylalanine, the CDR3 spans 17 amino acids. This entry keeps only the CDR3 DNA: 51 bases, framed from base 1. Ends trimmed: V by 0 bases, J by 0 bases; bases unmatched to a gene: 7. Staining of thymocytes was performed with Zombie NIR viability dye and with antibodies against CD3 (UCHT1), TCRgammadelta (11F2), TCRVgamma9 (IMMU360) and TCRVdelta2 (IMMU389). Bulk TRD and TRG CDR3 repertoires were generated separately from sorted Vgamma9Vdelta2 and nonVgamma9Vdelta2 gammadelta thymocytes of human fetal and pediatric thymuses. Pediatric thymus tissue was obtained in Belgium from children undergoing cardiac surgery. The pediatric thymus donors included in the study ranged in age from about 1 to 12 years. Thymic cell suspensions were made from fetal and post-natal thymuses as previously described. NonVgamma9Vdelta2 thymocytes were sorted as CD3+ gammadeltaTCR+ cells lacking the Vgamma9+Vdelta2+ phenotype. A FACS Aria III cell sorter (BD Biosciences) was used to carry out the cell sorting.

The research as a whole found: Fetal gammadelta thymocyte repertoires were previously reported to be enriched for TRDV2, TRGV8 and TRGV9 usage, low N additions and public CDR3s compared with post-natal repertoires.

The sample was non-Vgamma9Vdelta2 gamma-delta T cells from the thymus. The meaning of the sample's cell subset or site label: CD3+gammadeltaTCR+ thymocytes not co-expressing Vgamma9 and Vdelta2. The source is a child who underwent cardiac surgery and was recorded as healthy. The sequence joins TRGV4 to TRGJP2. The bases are TGTGCCACCTGGGATGGGGGGGGATATAGTAGTGATTGGATCAAGACGTTT. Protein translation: CATWDGGGYSSDWIKTF.